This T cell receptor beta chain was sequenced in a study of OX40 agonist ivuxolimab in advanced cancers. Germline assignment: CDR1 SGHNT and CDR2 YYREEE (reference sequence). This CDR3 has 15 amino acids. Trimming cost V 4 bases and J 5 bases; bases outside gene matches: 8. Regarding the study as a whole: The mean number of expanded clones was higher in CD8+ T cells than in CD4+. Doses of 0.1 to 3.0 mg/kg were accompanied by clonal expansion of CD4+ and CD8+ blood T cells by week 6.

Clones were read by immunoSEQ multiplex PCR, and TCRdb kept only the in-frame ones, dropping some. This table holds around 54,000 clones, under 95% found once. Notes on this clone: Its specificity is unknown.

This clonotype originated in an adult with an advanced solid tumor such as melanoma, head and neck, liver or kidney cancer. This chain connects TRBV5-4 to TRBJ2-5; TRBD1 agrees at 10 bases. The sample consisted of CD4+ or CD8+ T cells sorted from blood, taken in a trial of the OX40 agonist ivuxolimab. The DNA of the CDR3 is TGTGCCAGCAGCCCGCGACAGGGGGCTCAGGAGACCCAGTACTTC. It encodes CASSPRQGAQETQYF.